The table lists the clone carrying this T cell receptor beta chain with a few counts. At one end, the junction sequence differs from germline, possibly due to a read error. Sequenced by immunoSEQ multiplex PCR; TCRdb stores in-frame clones only, minus some. The table lists more than 70,000 clones, over 75% of them singletons, with 0.53% in the top ten. This sample is drawn from a study of OX40 agonist ivuxolimab in advanced cancers. Germline CDR1 and CDR2: SNHLY and FYNNEI. The CDR3 covers 12 residues. Blood got drawn at baseline, again on cycle 4 day 1, and then on cycle 7 day 1. Sequenced material: CD4+ or CD8+ T cells sorted from blood, taken in a trial of the OX40 agonist ivuxolimab. V usage is TRBV2 and J usage is TRBJ2-7; D is perhaps TRBD2 (7 bases). This TCR derives from an adult with an advanced solid tumor such as melanoma, head and neck, liver or kidney cancer. The CDR3 DNA reads TGTGCCAGCAGTGAAGCGCTGGGGGGGCGGAACTTC. Translated: CASSEALGGRNF.